This T cell receptor beta chain came from a study of identical twins (dated by TCRdb to about 2016). Looking at the study overall: To test whether fetal clonotypes persist, this study deep-sequenced TCR alpha and beta repertoires from monozygotic twins, from unrelated adults of various ages, and from cord blood. Replicate twin experiments were performed at different times using different library preparation protocols to rule out contamination. Paper-wide results and their limitations: Zero-insertion analyses could be partly confounded by invariant T cells such as MAIT and iNKT, though diverse VJ usage argued against such confounding for most clonotypes. Compared with coincidental sharing between unrelated individuals, out-of-frame TCR alpha sequences shared between twins showed an excess of sequences with low generation probability. Because the same donors could not be followed over many years, the conclusions depended on cross-sectional statistical analysis. Fewer insertions were carried by abundant cord blood beta clonotypes; a weaker similar trend was observed in young adult naive repertoires, while no such trend was observed in memory repertoires. Out-of-frame TCR alpha sharing in monozygotic twins was systematically underestimated by recombination models, whereas sharing between unrelated individuals was in agreement with the recombination models. Excess twin sharing in beta out-of-frame sequences was weaker because fewer shared sequences lowered the signal-to-noise ratio.

Receptor libraries were prepared by 5' RACE. This sample was sequenced with an Illumina HiSeq 2000. A universal primer binding site was added through template switching, and the final cDNA carried a unique molecular identifier so that TCR cDNA molecules could be counted accurately. First-strand cDNA for TCR alpha and beta chains was synthesized from specific primers in the conserved constant-segment region. Each cDNA library was double barcoded, with a SMART-Mk sample barcode plus Illumina barcodes, to control for contamination. TruSeq adapter sequences, together with Illumina sample barcodes, were added in two successive PCR steps. The Illumina HiSeq platform was used with custom primers to sequence TCR alpha and beta cDNA libraries. Under the source paper's analysis protocol: Raw reads were processed with MiGEC to extract unique molecular identifiers, and MiXCR was used to determine CDR3 positions. For each individual, recombination models were inferred using an EM algorithm with the repgenHMM and IGoR tools. Shared clonotypes were analyzed with the tcR package in R, and sharing was normalized by the product of cloneset sizes. Out-of-frame nonproductive sequences were analyzed to study raw recombination free of thymic and clonal selection effects. Using fastp trimming at Q25 and MiXCR clonotype assembly, TCRdb reanalyzed the public sequencing data and kept in-frame beta chains. Under each unique CDR3 protein, matching rows form one entry showing the most common genes and DNA. The V and J calls follow TCRdb's processing rather than the paper's. This sample holds roughly 490,000 distinct CDR3 sequences; around an eighth were observed only once. 0.95% to 1% of the sample is in the top ten clones.

As to this clonotype: What this receptor recognizes is not known. No base quality values were provided; no much bigger clone lies one nucleotide off.

The V end loses 6 bases and the J end loses 1 base, and a stretch of 7 bases separates them. The CDR3 runs 11 amino acids, cysteine and phenylalanine included. The read is trimmed to its CDR3 DNA, 33 bases read in frame from base 1. The germline V gene encodes CDR1 SQVTM and CDR2 ANQGSEA. All donors were healthy Caucasians. Three pairs of female monozygotic twins, all aged roughly 18 to 29 years, made up the twin cohort. CD4+ and CD8+ T cell populations were isolated with positive isolation kits from Invitrogen. The same sample was also used in a study of yellow fever vaccine responses in identical twins. The second study also describes: According to the authors, in identical twins the way T cells responded to vaccination appeared partly convergent and partly personalized. In identical twins, the study followed T cell clones that responded to the vaccine with precision.

Source material: CD4+ T cells sorted from blood. The TCR sequence derives from a woman aged 18-29 years in good health. The sequence joins TRBV29-1 to TRBJ2-7, with the D segment identity uncertain. The CDR3 has the sequence CSVTESYEQYF. At the DNA level, the sequence is TGCAGCGTGACGGAGTCCTACGAGCAGTACTTC.